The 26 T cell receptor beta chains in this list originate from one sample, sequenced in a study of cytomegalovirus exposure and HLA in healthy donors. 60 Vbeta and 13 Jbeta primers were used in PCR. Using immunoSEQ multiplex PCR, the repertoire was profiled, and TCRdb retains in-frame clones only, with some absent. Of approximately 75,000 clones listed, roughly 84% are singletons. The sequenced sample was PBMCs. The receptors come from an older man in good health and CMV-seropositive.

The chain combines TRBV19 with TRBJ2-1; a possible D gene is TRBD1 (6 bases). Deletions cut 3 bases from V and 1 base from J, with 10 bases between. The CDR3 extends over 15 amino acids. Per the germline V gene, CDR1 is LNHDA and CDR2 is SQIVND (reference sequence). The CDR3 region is CASSIQQGSYNEQFF. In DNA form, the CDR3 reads TGTGCCAGTAGTATTCAGCAGGGGTCCTACAATGAGCAGTTCTTC.

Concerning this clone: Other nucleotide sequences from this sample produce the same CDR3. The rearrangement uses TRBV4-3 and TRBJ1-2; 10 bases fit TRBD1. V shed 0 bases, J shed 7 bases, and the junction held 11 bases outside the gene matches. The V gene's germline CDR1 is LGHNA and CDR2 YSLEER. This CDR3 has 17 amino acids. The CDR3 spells CASSQEPGQGKRGGYTF. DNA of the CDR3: TGCGCCAGCAGCCAAGAACCGGGACAGGGGAAGAGGGGTGGCTACACCTTC.

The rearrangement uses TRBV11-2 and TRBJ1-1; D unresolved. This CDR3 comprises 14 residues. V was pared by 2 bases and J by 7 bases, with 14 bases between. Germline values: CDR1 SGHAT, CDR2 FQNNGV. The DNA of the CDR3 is TGTGCCAGCAGCTTAAGTTGGGTAGGAGATGAAGCTTTCTTT. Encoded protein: CASSLSWVGDEAFF.

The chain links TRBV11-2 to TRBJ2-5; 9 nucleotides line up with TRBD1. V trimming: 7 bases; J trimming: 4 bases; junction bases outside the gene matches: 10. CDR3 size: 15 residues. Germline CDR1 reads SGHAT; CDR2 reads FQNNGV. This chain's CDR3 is CASTKTGQGRETQYF. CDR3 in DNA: TGTGCCAGCACCAAAACGGGACAGGGCAGAGAGACCCAGTACTTC.

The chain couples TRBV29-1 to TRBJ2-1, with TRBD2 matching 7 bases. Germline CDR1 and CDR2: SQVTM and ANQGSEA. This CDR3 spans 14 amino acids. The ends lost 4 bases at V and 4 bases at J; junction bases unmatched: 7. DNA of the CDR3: TGCAGCGTTGGGACGATGGGGGGGTACAATGAGCAGTTCTTC. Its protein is CSVGTMGGYNEQFF.

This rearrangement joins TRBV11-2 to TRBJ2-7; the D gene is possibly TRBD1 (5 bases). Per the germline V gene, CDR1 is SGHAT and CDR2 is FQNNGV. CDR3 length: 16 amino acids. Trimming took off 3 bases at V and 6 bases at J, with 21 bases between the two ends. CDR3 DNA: TGTGCCAGCAGCTTTGGGGCGGACCCGACGCCACGCGAGCAGTACTTC. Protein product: CASSFGADPTPREQYF.

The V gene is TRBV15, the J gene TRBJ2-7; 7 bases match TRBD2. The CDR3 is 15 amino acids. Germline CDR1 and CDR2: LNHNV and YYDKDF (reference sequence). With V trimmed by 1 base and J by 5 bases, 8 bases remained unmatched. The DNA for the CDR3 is TGTGCCACCAGCAGAGCAGGCGGGAGAGCCCACGAGCAGTACTTC. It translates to CATSRAGGRAHEQYF. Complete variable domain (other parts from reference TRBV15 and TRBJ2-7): DAMVIQNPRYQVTQFGKPVTLSCSQTLNHNVMYWYQQKSSQAPKLLFHYYDKDFNNEADTPDNFQSRRPNTSFCFLDIRSPGLGDTAMYLCATSRAGGRAHEQYFGPGTRLTVT.

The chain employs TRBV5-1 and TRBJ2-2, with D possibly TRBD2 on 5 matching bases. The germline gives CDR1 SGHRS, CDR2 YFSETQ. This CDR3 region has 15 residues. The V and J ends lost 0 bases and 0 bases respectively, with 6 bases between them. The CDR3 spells CASSLGGTNTGELFF. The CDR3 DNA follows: TGCGCCAGCAGCTTGGGAGGGACGAACACCGGGGAGCTGTTTTTT.

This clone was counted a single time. In DNA, the CDR3 is TGTGCCAGCACCAGCGGGGGGCCACCCTACGAGCAGTACTTC. Protein sequence: CASTSGGPPYEQYF. The chain combines TRBV6-5 with TRBJ2-7, with 9 bases identical to TRBD2. The CDR3 has 14 amino acids. With V trimmed by 7 bases and J by 2 bases, 6 bases remained unmatched. Germline loops: CDR1 MNHEY, CDR2 SVGAGI.

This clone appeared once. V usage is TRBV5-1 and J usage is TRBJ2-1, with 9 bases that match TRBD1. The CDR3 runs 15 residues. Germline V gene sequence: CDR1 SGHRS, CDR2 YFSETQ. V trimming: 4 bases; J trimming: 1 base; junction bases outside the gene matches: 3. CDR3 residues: CASSPGTGSYNEQFF. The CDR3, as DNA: TGCGCCAGCAGCCCCGGGACAGGGTCCTACAATGAGCAGTTCTTC.

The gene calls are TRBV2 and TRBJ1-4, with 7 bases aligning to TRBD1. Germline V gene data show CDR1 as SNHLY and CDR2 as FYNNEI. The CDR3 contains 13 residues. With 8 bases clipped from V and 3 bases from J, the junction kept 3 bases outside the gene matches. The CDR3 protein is CASAGTANEKLFF. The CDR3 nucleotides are TGTGCCAGCGCCGGGACAGCTAATGAAAAACTGTTTTTT.

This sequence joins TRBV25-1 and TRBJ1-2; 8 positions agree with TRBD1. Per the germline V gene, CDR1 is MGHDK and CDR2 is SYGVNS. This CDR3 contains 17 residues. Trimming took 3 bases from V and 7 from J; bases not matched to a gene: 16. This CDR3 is CASSDSYRTGIRGGYTF. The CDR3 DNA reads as TGTGCCAGCAGTGACAGTTACCGGACAGGGATCCGTGGTGGCTACACCTTC.

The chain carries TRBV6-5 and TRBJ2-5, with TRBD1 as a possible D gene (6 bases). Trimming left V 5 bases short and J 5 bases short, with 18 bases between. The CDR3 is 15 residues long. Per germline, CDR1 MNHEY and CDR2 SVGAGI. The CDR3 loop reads CASSPTSGEWETQYF. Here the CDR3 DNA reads TGTGCCAGCAGTCCAACCTCAGGGGAATGGGAGACCCAGTACTTC.

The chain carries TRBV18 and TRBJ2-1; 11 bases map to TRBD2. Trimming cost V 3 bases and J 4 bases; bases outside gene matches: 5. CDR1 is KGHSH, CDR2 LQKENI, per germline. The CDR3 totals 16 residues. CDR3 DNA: TGTGCCAGCTCACCGTCCATAGCGGGAGGGTACAATGAGCAGTTCTTC. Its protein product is CASSPSIAGGYNEQFF.

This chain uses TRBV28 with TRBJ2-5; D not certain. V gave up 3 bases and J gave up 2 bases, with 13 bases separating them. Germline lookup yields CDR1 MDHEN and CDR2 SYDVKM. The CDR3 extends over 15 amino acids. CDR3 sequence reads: CASSLLALGQETQYF. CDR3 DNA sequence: TGTGCCAGCAGTTTGTTAGCACTTGGACAAGAGACCCAGTACTTC.

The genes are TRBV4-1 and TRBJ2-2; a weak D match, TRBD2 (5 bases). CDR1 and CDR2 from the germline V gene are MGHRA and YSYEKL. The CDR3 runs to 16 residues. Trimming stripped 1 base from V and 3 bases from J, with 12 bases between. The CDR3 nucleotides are TGCGCCAGCAGCCAAGTGTTGAGGGCGGACACCGGGGAGCTGTTTTTT. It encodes CASSQVLRADTGELFF.

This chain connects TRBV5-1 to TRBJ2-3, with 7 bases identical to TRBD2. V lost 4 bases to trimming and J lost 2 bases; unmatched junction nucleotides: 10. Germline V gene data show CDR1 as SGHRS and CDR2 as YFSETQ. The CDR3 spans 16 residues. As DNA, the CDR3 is TGCGCCAGCAGCCCCGGGGCTAGCGGAAACACAGATACGCAGTATTTT. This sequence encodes CASSPGASGNTDTQYF.

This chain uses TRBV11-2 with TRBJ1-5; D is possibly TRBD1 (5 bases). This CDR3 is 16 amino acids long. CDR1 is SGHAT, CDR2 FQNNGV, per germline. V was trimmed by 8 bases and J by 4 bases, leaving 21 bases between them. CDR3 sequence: CASHPFAGRGNQPQHF. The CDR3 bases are TGTGCCAGCCATCCCTTTGCGGGGCGTGGGAATCAGCCCCAGCATTTT.

CDR3 nucleotides: TGTGCCAGTAGGAGAGGCGGGGAGGCTGAAGCTTTCTTT. Translation gives CASRRGGEAEAFF. The chain carries TRBV19 and TRBJ1-1; no clear D. CDR3 length: 13 amino acids. V was pared by 6 bases and J by 6 bases, with 14 bases between. Germline CDR1 is LNHDA and CDR2 is SQIVND (reference sequence).

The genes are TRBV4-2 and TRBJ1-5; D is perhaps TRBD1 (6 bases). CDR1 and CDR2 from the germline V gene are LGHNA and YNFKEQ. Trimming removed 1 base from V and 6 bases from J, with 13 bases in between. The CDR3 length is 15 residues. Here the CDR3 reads CASSQAQGVSQPQHF. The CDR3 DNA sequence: TGTGCCAGCAGCCAAGCACAGGGAGTTTCTCAGCCCCAGCATTTT.

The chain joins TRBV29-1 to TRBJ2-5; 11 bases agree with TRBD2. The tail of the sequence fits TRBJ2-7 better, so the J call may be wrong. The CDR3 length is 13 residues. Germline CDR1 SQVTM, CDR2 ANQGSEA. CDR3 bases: TGCAGCGTTGATCTAGCGGGAGGCTACGAGCAGTACTTC. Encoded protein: CSVDLAGGYEQYF.

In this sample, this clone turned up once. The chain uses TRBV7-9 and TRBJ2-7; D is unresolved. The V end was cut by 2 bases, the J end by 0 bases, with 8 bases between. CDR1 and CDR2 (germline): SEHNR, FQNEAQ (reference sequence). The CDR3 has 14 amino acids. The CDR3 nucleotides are TGTGCCAGCAGCTTATTACCCAGCTCCTACGAGCAGTACTTC. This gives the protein CASSLLPSSYEQYF.

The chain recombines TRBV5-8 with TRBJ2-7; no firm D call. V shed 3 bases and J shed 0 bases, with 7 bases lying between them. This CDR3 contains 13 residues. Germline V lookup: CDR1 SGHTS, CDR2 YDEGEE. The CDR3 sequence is CASSSRSSYEQYF. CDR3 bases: TGTGCCAGCAGCTCCCGGAGCTCCTACGAGCAGTACTTC.

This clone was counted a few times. The CDR3 reads CATQGGNTGELFF. CDR3 nucleotides: TGTGCCACCCAAGGGGGGAACACCGGGGAGCTGTTTTTT. The chain couples TRBV5-4 to TRBJ2-2; weak D call: TRBD1 (6 bases). CDR1 SGHNT and CDR2 YYREEE come from the germline V gene (reference sequence). V lost 9 bases, J lost 1 base, and 10 bases lay in between. The CDR3 is 13 amino acids.

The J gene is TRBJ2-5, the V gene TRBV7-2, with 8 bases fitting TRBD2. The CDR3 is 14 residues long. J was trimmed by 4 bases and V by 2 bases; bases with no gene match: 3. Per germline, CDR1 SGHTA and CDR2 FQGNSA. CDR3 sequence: CASSLIAGLETQYF. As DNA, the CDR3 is TGTGCCAGCAGCTTAATAGCGGGGTTAGAGACCCAGTACTTC. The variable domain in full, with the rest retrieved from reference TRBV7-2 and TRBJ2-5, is GAGVSQSPSNKVTEKGKDVELRCDPISGHTALYWYRQSLGQGLEFLIYFQGNSAPDKSGLPSDRFSAERTGGSVSTLTIQRTQQEDSAVYLCASSLIAGLETQYFGPGTRLLVL.

The CDR3 nucleotides read TGTGCCAGTGGAGCGGGCTCTCAAGAGACCCAGTACTTC. Protein sequence: CASGAGSQETQYF. The J gene is TRBJ2-5, the V gene TRBV2; D perhaps matches TRBD2 (6 bases). Per germline, CDR1 SNHLY and CDR2 FYNNEI. Trimming removed 9 bases at V and 2 bases at J, with 13 bases between. The CDR3 consists of 13 residues.